This TCR beta chain was observed in a study of radiation and T cells in renal cell carcinoma. Note on this clone: The target antigen is unknown.

The time point: blood 4 weeks post-SBRT, at nephrectomy. Treatment here: 15 Gy SBRT to primary tumor, nephrectomy 4 weeks later. Nephrectomy followed 15 Gy stereotactic body radiation by 4 weeks. The CDR3 sequence is 14 residues long. Trimming stripped 1 base from V and 2 bases from J, with 7 bases between. Germline CDR1 and CDR2: SEHNR and FQNEAQ (reference sequence). Study findings and constraints: No pretreatment tumor biopsies were available for baseline clonotypes.

The data were produced by immunoSEQ multiplex PCR, yet TCRdb's version contains in-frame clones alone and is incomplete. The sample includes under 200,000 clones, approximately 90% of them seen just once. The source was blood, collected from a patient whose treatment included radiotherapy and nephrectomy. This sequence originates from a woman aged 50 to 65 with renal cell carcinoma. The chain combines TRBV7-9 with TRBJ2-3; weak D call: TRBD1 (5 bases). Written as DNA, the CDR3 is TGTGCCAGCAGCTTAGGACAGTTCACAGATACGCAGTATTTT. The encoded protein is CASSLGQFTDTQYF.